The 26 T cell receptor beta chains listed next were all sequenced from one sample in a study of T cell responses to AZD1222 COVID-19 vaccine. Only in-frame clones appear in the TCRdb table, and some are missing; sequencing was by immunoSEQ multiplex PCR. The table records around 100,000 clones, 86% of them present only once. Sequencing used peripheral blood, obtained 28 days after the second dose of the MenACWY control vaccine. The receptors derive from an adult who received the MenACWY meningococcal vaccine as a control.

The chain employs TRBV6-5 and TRBJ1-1; TRBD1 might be the D (5 bases). Germline CDR1 and CDR2: MNHEY and SVGAGI. The CDR3 is 14 amino acids. V lost 7 bases and J lost 5, with 17 bases in between. CDR3: CASTPRGIWTEAFF. The CDR3 DNA sequence: TGTGCCAGCACCCCCCGGGGGATCTGGACTGAAGCTTTCTTT.

The chain is built from TRBV6-5 and TRBJ2-5; D gene unclear. With 7 bases removed from V and 3 bases from J, the gap between germline ends came to 18 bases. The CDR3 sequence is 15 residues long. Germline values: CDR1 MNHEY, CDR2 SVGAGI. The CDR3 DNA reads as TGTGCCAGCACGCCTCATGAATGGGTAGAAGAGACCCAGTACTTC. This gives the protein CASTPHEWVEETQYF.

The gene calls are TRBV3-1 (or the pseudogene TRBV3-2) and TRBJ2-2; TRBD1 might be the D (5 bases). Trimming removed 0 bases at V and 3 bases at J, with 8 bases between. The CDR3 runs to 15 residues. Germline loops: CDR1 LGHDT, CDR2 YNNKEL (reference sequence). The chain's CDR3 is CASSQEAGYTGELFF. CDR3 sequence (DNA): TGTGCCAGCAGCCAAGAGGCAGGGTACACCGGGGAGCTGTTTTTT.

CDR3 residues: CSVGGQSGNTIYF. Here the CDR3 DNA reads TGCAGCGTTGGGGGTCAATCTGGAAACACCATATATTTT. This chain connects TRBV29-1 to TRBJ1-3; no definite D call. The CDR3 is made up of 13 amino acids. Germline values: CDR1 SQVTM, CDR2 ANQGSEA. Trimming cost V 4 bases and J 1 base, with 8 bases left between them.

This clone occurred once. V gene TRBV24-1 combines with J gene TRBJ1-1; TRBD1 might be the D (6 bases). CDR3 length: 15 amino acids. The germline V and J ends were trimmed by 4 bases and 4 bases, with 15 bases remaining between them. Germline lookup yields CDR1 KGHDR and CDR2 SFDVKD. CDR3 region: CATSDPRGGTTEAFF. CDR3 sequence (DNA): TGTGCCACCAGTGACCCGAGGGGGGGGACCACTGAAGCTTTCTTT.

This rearrangement joins TRBV4-1 to TRBJ2-5, with TRBD2 as a possible D gene (5 bases). Trimming removed 4 bases from V and 3 bases from J, with 15 bases in between. The CDR3 loop spans 15 amino acids. The V gene's germline CDR1 is MGHRA and CDR2 YSYEKL. In nucleotides, the CDR3 is TGCGCCAGCAGCCCGAGAAGGACTTTAAAAGAGACCCAGTACTTC. Its protein is CASSPRRTLKETQYF.

This clone is a singleton in its sample. J is TRBJ2-7 and V is TRBV28; 9 nucleotides agree with TRBD2. The germline V gene encodes CDR1 MDHEN and CDR2 SYDVKM. CDR3 size: 15 residues. Unmatched junction bases numbered 9, after V lost 6 bases and J lost 3 bases. CDR3 in amino acids: CASSPRTSDHYEQYF. DNA for the CDR3: TGTGCCAGCAGCCCACGGACTAGCGACCACTACGAGCAGTACTTC.

The chain uses TRBV19 and TRBJ1-2; tentative D call: TRBD1 (5 bases). This CDR3 region has 13 residues. Trimming cost V 7 bases and J 4 bases, with 13 bases left between them. CDR1 and CDR2 from the germline V gene are LNHDA and SQIVND (reference sequence). DNA for the CDR3: TGTGCCAGTAAGGGGTTTCAAGGCTATGGCTACACCTTC. Its protein product is CASKGFQGYGYTF. The full variable domain, with the rest looked up from reference TRBV19 and TRBJ1-2, is DGGITQSPKYLFRKEGQNVTLSCEQNLNHDAMYWYRQDPGQGLRLIYYSQIVNDFQKGDIAEGYSVSREKKESFPLTVTSAQKNPTAFYLCASKGFQGYGYTFGSGTRLTVV.

V gene TRBV6-5 combines with J gene TRBJ2-5, with D possibly called TRBD1 or TRBD2 (6 bases each). Trimming cost V 8 bases and J 1 base, with 11 bases left between them. The CDR3 sequence is 13 residues long. The germline gives CDR1 MNHEY, CDR2 SVGAGI. The CDR3 DNA follows: TGTGCCAGCCGAGAGGGGGGCCAAGAGACCCAGTACTTC. Translated: CASREGGQETQYF.

The chain employs TRBV5-5 and TRBJ1-2; no reliable D call. CDR1 and CDR2 (germline): SGHKS, YYEKEE (reference sequence). Trimming took 0 bases from V and 2 from J, leaving 5 bases between them. The CDR3 contains 13 residues. The CDR3 loop is CASSLDGNYGYTF. CDR3 sequence (DNA): TGTGCCAGCAGCTTGGACGGAAACTATGGCTACACCTTC.

The chain recombines TRBV6-2 or TRBV6-3 with TRBJ1-1; unclear D gene. Between the trimmed V and J ends, which lost 2 bases and 0 bases, there was a span of 7 bases. The CDR3 is 14 residues long. Germline lookup yields CDR1 MNHEY and CDR2 SVGEGT. DNA of the CDR3: TGTGCCAGCAGTTACCCCGCAGTGAACACTGAAGCTTTCTTT. The encoded protein is CASSYPAVNTEAFF.

The J gene is TRBJ1-1, the V gene TRBV10-3, with D unclear. The germline gives CDR1 ENHRY, CDR2 SYGVKD. The germline V and J ends were trimmed by 6 bases and 1 base, with 9 bases remaining between them. The CDR3 covers 13 residues. The CDR3 coding sequence is TGTGCCATCAGAATACAGAAGAACACTGAAGCTTTCTTT. It is translated as CAIRIQKNTEAFF.

Here the CDR3 DNA reads TGTGCCAGCACCTGGGGACAGGGGCCGGGGCAGCCCCAGCATTTT. As protein: CASTWGQGPGQPQHF. The gene calls are TRBV28 and TRBJ1-5, with 10 bases lining up with TRBD1. Unmatched junction bases numbered 10, after V lost 7 bases and J lost 7 bases. There are 15 residues in the CDR3. Looked up from germline, CDR1 is MDHEN and CDR2 is SYDVKM.

This clone was seen a few times. The chain uses TRBV4-3 and TRBJ1-5; D remains unclear. Germline CDR1 is LGHNA and CDR2 is YSLEER. The CDR3 consists of 17 residues. V gave up 0 bases and J gave up 5 bases, with 17 bases separating them. CDR3 nucleotide sequence: TGCGCCAGCAGCCAAGATCGCCTCCTTATGCCTTATCAGCCCCAGCATTTT. This codes for CASSQDRLLMPYQPQHF.

The chain joins TRBV6-5 to TRBJ2-7; TRBD1 matches 11 bases. The CDR3 extends over 14 amino acids. Trimming took 6 bases from V and 5 from J; bases not matched to a gene: 6. The germline gives CDR1 MNHEY, CDR2 SVGAGI. DNA for the CDR3: TGTGCCAGCAGATTTGGACAGGGGGCCCACGAGCAGTACTTC. Translating gives CASRFGQGAHEQYF.

The V gene is TRBV5-1, the J gene TRBJ2-7, with D unresolved. Germline V gene lookup returns CDR1 SGHRS and CDR2 YFSETQ. The ends were cut back, 0 bases at V and 5 bases at J, with 12 bases in the middle. The CDR3 has 14 residues. The CDR3 here is CASSLGVTRDEQYF. Here the CDR3 DNA reads TGCGCCAGCAGCTTGGGCGTGACTCGAGACGAGCAGTACTTC.

The chain combines TRBV5-1 with TRBJ2-7, with D tentatively TRBD1 (7 bases). The CDR3 runs to 20 residues. The V gene lost 3 bases and the J gene lost 0 bases, with 28 bases spanning the gap. CDR1 is SGHRS, CDR2 YFSETQ, per germline. The CDR3 here is CASSSRSGGRQGRSSYEQYF. CDR3 DNA sequence: TGCGCCAGCAGCTCCCGAAGTGGGGGGCGACAGGGACGAAGCTCCTACGAGCAGTACTTC.

The V gene is TRBV7-9, the J gene TRBJ2-3; TRBD2 agrees at 10 bases. Looked up from germline, CDR1 is SEHNR and CDR2 is FQNEAQ (reference sequence). This CDR3 region has 18 residues. V trimming: 5 bases; J trimming: 5 bases; junction bases outside the gene matches: 16. CDR3 nucleotides: TGTGCCAGCAGCGACGGACAAATCATAGCGGGGGGCAAAGATACGCAGTATTTT. It encodes CASSDGQIIAGGKDTQYF.

The V gene is TRBV6-5, the J gene TRBJ2-7; no definite D call. With 6 bases removed from V and 2 bases from J, the gap between germline ends came to 14 bases. Germline V CDR1 and CDR2: MNHEY, SVGAGI. This CDR3 has 14 amino acids. The CDR3 loop is CASRSRAPPYEQYF. DNA for the CDR3: TGTGCCAGCAGGAGCCGGGCCCCCCCCTACGAGCAGTACTTC.

The chain carries TRBV10-3 and TRBJ1-2, with D unresolved. Trimming took 6 bases from V and 7 from J, leaving 15 bases between them. This CDR3 is built from 13 residues. Germline assignment: CDR1 ENHRY and CDR2 SYGVKD. The CDR3 nucleotides are TGTGCCATCAGCCCTGCTCCTGAAAGTGGCTACACCTTC. This translates into CAISPAPESGYTF.

This chain links TRBV7-9 with TRBJ2-1, with D possibly being TRBD1 (6 bases). This CDR3 is 15 amino acids long. The V end was cut by 5 bases, the J end by 3 bases, with 14 bases between. Per germline, CDR1 SEHNR and CDR2 FQNEAQ (reference sequence). CDR3 sequence (DNA): TGTGCCAGCAGCCCCCCCAGGGGCGGCTACAATGAGCAGTTCTTC. Its translation is CASSPPRGGYNEQFF.

This clone showed up just once. The chain carries TRBV19 and TRBJ2-1; 13 nucleotides align to TRBD2. CDR3 size: 14 residues. With 9 bases clipped from V and 12 bases from J, the junction kept 11 bases outside the gene matches. Germline values: CDR1 LNHDA, CDR2 SQIVND (reference sequence). CDR3 protein: CASKGTSGAQGQFF. The CDR3 DNA sequence: TGTGCCAGCAAGGGGACTAGCGGGGCCCAGGGGCAGTTCTTC.

This clone appeared a few times. V and J are TRBV4-1 and TRBJ2-3; TRBD2 agrees at 7 bases. The CDR3 is 15 amino acids. After removal of 8 bases from V and 0 bases from J, the junction contained 8 bases not matched to a gene. The V gene's germline CDR1 is MGHRA and CDR2 YSYEKL. The CDR3 loop reads CASRIGRGSTDTQYF. Here the CDR3 DNA reads TGCGCCAGCCGAATAGGGCGGGGGAGCACAGATACGCAGTATTTT.

The rearrangement joins TRBV5-5 to TRBJ2-7, with a weak D call TRBD2 (5 bases). Trimming removed 2 bases from V and 6 bases from J, with 15 bases in between. The CDR3 has 14 residues. Per the germline V gene, CDR1 is SGHKS and CDR2 is YYEKEE (reference sequence). CDR3 sequence (DNA): TGTGCCAGCAGCTTTGAACGGGGAGTGGGCGAGCAGTACTTC. Translating gives CASSFERGVGEQYF. Full variable domain (missing parts from reference TRBV5-5 and TRBJ2-7): DAGVTQSPTHLIKTRGQQVTLRCSPISGHKSVSWYQQVLGQGPQFIFQYYEKEERGRGNFPDRFSARQFPNYSSELNVNALLLGDSALYLCASSFERGVGEQYFGPGTRLTVT.

CDR3 coding DNA: TGTGCCAGCGGAAGGACAAGAAGCCCCCCCTACACCTTC. Residues: CASGRTRSPPYTF. The chain carries TRBV27 and TRBJ1-2; tentative D call: TRBD1 (5 bases). Germline V gives CDR1 MNHEY, CDR2 SMNVEV (reference sequence). The CDR3 contains 13 residues. Trimming shortened V by 8 bases and J by 10 bases, and 20 bases separated the two germline ends.

The chain uses TRBV2 and TRBJ2-7, with 7 bases identical to TRBD1. The germline gives CDR1 SNHLY, CDR2 FYNNEI. The CDR3 is 12 residues long. Germline trimming cut 3 bases from V and 5 bases from J; bases unmatched to any gene: 1. CDR3 sequence: CASSDDRDEQYF. The CDR3, as DNA: TGTGCCAGCAGTGATGACAGGGACGAGCAGTACTTC.